One and the same sample provided the 9 T cell receptor beta chains below, sequenced in a study of blood T cell repertoires in COVID-19. Sequenced by immunoSEQ multiplex PCR; TCRdb stores in-frame clones only, minus some. The sample has 150,000 to 200,000 clones; around four fifths are singletons. The sequenced sample was peripheral blood. Receptors originate from a woman in her sixties or seventies with COVID-19, enrolled during active disease.

In its sample, this clone was seen once. This sequence joins TRBV6-4 and TRBJ2-1; D unclear. Trimming removed 3 bases at V and 4 bases at J, with 7 bases between. The CDR3 consists of 13 residues. The germline gives CDR1 MRHNA, CDR2 SNTAGT. CDR3 in DNA: TGTGCCAGCAGTGAACGACTTTACAATGAGCAGTTCTTC. Translation gives CASSERLYNEQFF.

The V call is TRBV19, the J call TRBJ1-4; 8 bases match TRBD1. Trimming removed 9 bases from V and 4 bases from J; junction bases left unmatched: 7. CDR1 is LNHDA and CDR2 is SQIVND in the germline V gene (reference sequence). The CDR3 extends over 14 amino acids. CDR3 DNA: TGTGCCAGCGCCCAGGGGGCCTTTAATGAAAAACTGTTTTTT. Protein sequence: CASAQGAFNEKLFF.

The rearrangement joins TRBV20-1 to TRBJ2-1; D is possibly TRBD1 (5 bases). V was shortened by 3 bases and J by 3 bases, with 12 bases between the two germline ends. In germline, CDR1 is DFQATT, CDR2 SNEGSKA (reference sequence). This CDR3 spans 14 amino acids. The CDR3 nucleotides read TGCAGTGCTAGTCCCAGGGTTCTCTACAATGAGCAGTTCTTC. Its translation: CSASPRVLYNEQFF.

The chain carries TRBV27 and TRBJ1-1, with D perhaps TRBD1 (5 bases). Germline values: CDR1 MNHEY, CDR2 SMNVEV (reference sequence). V lost 3 bases and J 11 bases, leaving 16 bases between the germline ends. The CDR3 totals 13 residues. CDR3 coding DNA: TGTGCCAGCAGTTTGGACCCCGACAGTTCGGCTTTCTTT. This codes for CASSLDPDSSAFF.

The V and J genes are TRBV7-8 and TRBJ2-2; 13 bases agree with TRBD2. The CDR3 runs to 16 residues. The J segment lost 3 bases and the V segment lost 11 bases, leaving 9 bases of the junction unmatched. Germline lookup yields CDR1 SGHVS and CDR2 FQNEAQ. CDR3 amino acids: CAGAEGLAGYTGELFF. DNA of the CDR3: TGTGCCGGGGCCGAGGGACTAGCGGGATACACCGGGGAGCTGTTTTTT.

The rearrangement links TRBV19 to TRBJ2-2; D is unclear. Per the germline V gene, CDR1 is LNHDA and CDR2 is SQIVND (reference sequence). V lost 5 bases to trimming and J lost 2 bases, with 9 bases between them. The CDR3 spans 14 residues. CDR3 DNA: TGTGCCAGTAGTGCACTTTTAAACACCGGGGAGCTGTTTTTT. Its translation: CASSALLNTGELFF. The full variable domain, its missing parts supplied by reference TRBV19 and TRBJ2-2, is DGGITQSPKYLFRKEGQNVTLSCEQNLNHDAMYWYRQDPGQGLRLIYYSQIVNDFQKGDIAEGYSVSREKKESFPLTVTSAQKNPTAFYLCASSALLNTGELFFGEGSRLTVL.

The chain has TRBV19 and TRBJ2-5, with 12 bases identical to TRBD2. The ends lost 4 bases at V and 5 bases at J; junction bases unmatched: 8. Germline CDR1 LNHDA, CDR2 SQIVND (reference sequence). The CDR3 covers 16 residues. The CDR3: CASSNLGLAGMETQYF. CDR3 sequence (DNA): TGTGCCAGTAGTAATTTAGGACTAGCGGGGATGGAGACCCAGTACTTC.

J is TRBJ1-1 and V is TRBV11-2; D may be TRBD1 (6 bases). The germline gives CDR1 SGHAT, CDR2 FQNNGV. CDR3 length: 14 amino acids. Trimming cost V 1 base and J 4 bases, with 10 bases left between them. CDR3 in DNA: TGTGCCAGCAGCTTAGTACAGGGAGTCACTGAAGCTTTCTTT. As protein: CASSLVQGVTEAFF.

The rearrangement uses TRBV19 and TRBJ2-7; tentative D call: TRBD1 (5 bases). V was pared by 7 bases and J by 3 bases, with 19 bases between. This CDR3 region has 15 residues. Germline values: CDR1 LNHDA, CDR2 SQIVND (reference sequence). Here the CDR3 reads CASTQFGRAYYEQYF. For the CDR3, the DNA is TGTGCCAGTACCCAGTTTGGCAGGGCCTACTACGAGCAGTACTTC.